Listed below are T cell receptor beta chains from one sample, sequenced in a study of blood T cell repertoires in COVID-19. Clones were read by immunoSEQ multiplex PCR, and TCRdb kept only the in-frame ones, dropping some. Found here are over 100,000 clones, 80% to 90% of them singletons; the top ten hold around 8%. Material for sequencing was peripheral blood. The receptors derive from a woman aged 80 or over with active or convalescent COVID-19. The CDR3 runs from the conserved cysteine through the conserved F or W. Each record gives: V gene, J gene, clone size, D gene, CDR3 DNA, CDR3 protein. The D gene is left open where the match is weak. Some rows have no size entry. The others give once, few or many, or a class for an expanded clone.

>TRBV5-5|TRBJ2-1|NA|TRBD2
TGTGCCAGCAGCTTGGCTGGCGGGAGGGCCTACAATGAGCAGTTCTTC
CASSLAGGRAYNEQFF
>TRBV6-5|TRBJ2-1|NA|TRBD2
TGTGCCAGCACCCATGGTAGCGGGACCTACAATGAGCAGTTCTTC
CASTHGSGTYNEQFF
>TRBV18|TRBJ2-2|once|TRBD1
TGTGCCAGCTCACCATCCTCCACAGGGGGAAAAGGTGGCGGGGAGCTGTTTTTT
CASSPSSTGGKGGGELFF
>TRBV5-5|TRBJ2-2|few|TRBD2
TGTGCCAGCAGCCCCAGACTAGCGGGAGCCACCGGGGAGCTGTTTTTT
CASSPRLAGATGELFF
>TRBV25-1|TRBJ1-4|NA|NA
TGTGCCAGCAGGGAAACAGGGTCAACTAATGAAAAACTGTTTTTT
CASRETGSTNEKLFF
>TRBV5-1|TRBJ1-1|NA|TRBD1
TGCGCCAGCAGCTTGGCCCTGACAGGGGAAGCTTTCTTT
CASSLALTGEAFF
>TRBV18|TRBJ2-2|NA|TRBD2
TGTGCCAGCTCTGAAAGACTAGCGGGAGACACCGGGGAGCTGTTTTTT
CASSERLAGDTGELFF
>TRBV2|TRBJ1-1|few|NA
TGTGCCAGCAGTGAAGACGGGAACACTGAAGCTTTCTTT
CASSEDGNTEAFF
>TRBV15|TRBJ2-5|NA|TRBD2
TGTGCCACCAGCAGAGGAGTGGCGGGAGGGGGGACCCAGTACTTC
CATSRGVAGGGTQYF
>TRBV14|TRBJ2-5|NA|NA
TGTGCCAGCAGCCAGGAGGAGACCCAGTACTTC
CASSQEETQYF
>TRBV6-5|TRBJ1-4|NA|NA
TGTGCCAGCAGTTACCGTACAACTAATGAAAAACTGTTTTTT
CASSYRTTNEKLFF
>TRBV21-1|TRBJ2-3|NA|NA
TGTGCCAGCAGCAAAGTCAAGCGGGAGGGCCTTCTAACAGATACGCAGTATTTT
CASSKVKREGLLTDTQYF
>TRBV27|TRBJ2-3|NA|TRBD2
TGTGCCAGCAGCGGACTAGCGGGAGCAGATACGCAGTATTTT
CASSGLAGADTQYF
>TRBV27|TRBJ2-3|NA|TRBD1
TGTGCCAGCAGTCCCCGTGGACAGGGCACAGATACGCAGTATTTT
CASSPRGQGTDTQYF
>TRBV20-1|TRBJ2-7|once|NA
TGCAGGGGCCAGGGTAACGACGAGCAGTACTTC
CRGQGNDEQYF
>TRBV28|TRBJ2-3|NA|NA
TGTGCCAGCAGTTTTCGGACATTGAGTACAGATACGCAGTATTTT
CASSFRTLSTDTQYF
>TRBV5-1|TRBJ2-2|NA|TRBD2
TGCGCCAGCAGCTTACTAGCGGCGAACACCGGGGAGCTGTTTTTT
CASSLLAANTGELFF
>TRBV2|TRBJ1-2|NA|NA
TGTGCCAGCATCATACAGGGAACCTATGGCTACACCTTC
CASIIQGTYGYTF
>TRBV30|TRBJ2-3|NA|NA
TGTGCCTGGAAACGGTCTCGGACTAACAAGGTAGATACGCAGTATTTT
CAWKRSRTNKVDTQYF
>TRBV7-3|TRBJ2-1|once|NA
TGTGCCAGCAGCTCCGGGACTGCGGTCTACAATGAGCAGTTCTTC
CASSSGTAVYNEQFF
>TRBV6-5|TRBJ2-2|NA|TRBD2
TGTGCCAGCAGTCAGAGCGGGAGGGGCACCGGGGAGCTGTTTTTT
CASSQSGRGTGELFF
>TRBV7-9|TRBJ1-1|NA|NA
TGTGCCAGCAGCTTAGGGGTCAGACAGAACACTGAAGCTTTCTTT
CASSLGVRQNTEAFF
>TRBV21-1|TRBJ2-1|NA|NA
TGTGCCAGCAGCAAAAGCCCTTTCGGGACTAGAGCCAATGAGCAGTTCTTC
CASSKSPFGTRANEQFF